These 8 T cell receptor beta chains came from one sample sequenced in a study of T cells in Graves' hyperthyroidism and ophthalmopathy. Amplification targeted TCR beta CDR3 regions from RNA transcripts. The HTBI set primed first-round TCR CDR3 RT-PCR. A single record per CDR3 protein comes from TCRdb applying MiXCR to the multiplex PCR reads. The data contain about 210,000 distinct CDR3 sequences, approximately 17% of them singletons. Sequences were obtained from blood. These TCRs come from a man aged 45-65 years with Graves' hyperthyroidism.

On this clonotype: It may be a read error: a sequence one base away is much more abundant. Since the CDR3 does not end with the conserved phenylalanine or tryptophan, this likely comes from a read error. V gene TRBV11-2 combines with J gene TRBJ1-2; weak D call: TRBD1 (6 bases). The CDR3 has 15 residues. In germline, CDR1 is SGHAT, CDR2 FQNNGV. V lost 1 base and J 8 bases, leaving 17 bases between the germline ends. CDR3 DNA sequence: TGTGCCAGCAGCTTAGGGACCGGGGGCTCGCGCGGCTACACCCTC. It is translated as CASSLGTGGSRGYTL.

This clonotype was observed at least ten times. CDR3 DNA: TGTGCCAGCAGCTTAGGTCCTAGCGGTAGCACAGATACGCAGTATTTT. Its protein product is CASSLGPSGSTDTQYF. The chain is built from TRBV7-2 and TRBJ2-3, with 7 positions matching TRBD2. V shed 1 base, J shed 0 bases, and the junction held 4 bases outside the gene matches. Germline V gives CDR1 SGHTA, CDR2 FQGNSA. The CDR3 loop spans 16 amino acids.

The sample holds many counts of this clonotype. The gene calls are TRBV20-1 and TRBJ2-5, with 8 bases lining up with TRBD2. The CDR3 contains 13 residues. J lost 5 bases, V lost 2 bases, and 4 bases had no gene match. CDR1 and CDR2 from the germline V gene are DFQATT and SNEGSKA (reference sequence). The DNA of the CDR3 is TGCAGTGCTAGAAGCGGGGGCGGTGAGACCCAGTACTTC. It yields the protein CSARSGGGETQYF.

Here the CDR3 DNA reads TGTGCCAGCAGCTTTAATGGTTACTCCTACGAGCAGTACTTC. Protein sequence: CASSFNGYSYEQYF. The genes are TRBV5-5 and TRBJ2-7; no reliable D call. CDR3 length equals 14 residues. Per germline, CDR1 SGHKS and CDR2 YYEKEE (reference sequence). The germline V and J ends were trimmed by 2 bases and 0 bases, with 9 bases remaining between them.

This clonotype was counted many times. The chain uses TRBV7-2 and TRBJ1-1, with D possibly matching TRBD1 (6 bases). Trimming took off 5 bases at V and 1 base at J, with 14 bases between the two ends. The length of the CDR3 is 15 residues. Looked up from germline, CDR1 is SGHTA and CDR2 is FQGNSA. The CDR3 region is CASSPRGGRNTEAFF. CDR3 coding DNA: TGTGCCAGCAGCCCTAGGGGGGGCAGGAACACTGAAGCTTTCTTT.

This clonotype appeared many times. The rearrangement joins TRBV7-9 to TRBJ1-1; possible D gene TRBD1, 6 bases. The CDR3 extends over 13 amino acids. Germline V gives CDR1 SEHNR, CDR2 FQNEAQ (reference sequence). The V gene lost 3 bases and the J gene lost 6 bases, with 11 bases spanning the gap. CDR3 DNA: TGTGCCAGCAGCTTGACAGGATTCTCTGAAGCTTTCTTT. Its protein is CASSLTGFSEAFF.

V and J are TRBV4-3 and TRBJ2-7, with D uncertain. Germline CDR1 reads LGHNA; CDR2 reads YSLEER. The CDR3 is made up of 14 amino acids. The V end was cut by 1 base, the J end by 3 bases, with 10 bases between. CDR3 residues: CASSQGRSGYEQYF. The CDR3 region has the DNA TGCGCCAGCAGCCAAGGTAGATCCGGCTACGAGCAGTACTTC.

This clonotype was seen ten or more times. The V call is TRBV11-2, the J call TRBJ2-2; 8 nucleotides line up with TRBD2. The CDR3 consists of 13 residues. Trimming removed 8 bases from V and 6 bases from J; junction bases left unmatched: 5. Germline V lookup: CDR1 SGHAT, CDR2 FQNNGV. The CDR3, as DNA: TGTGCCAGCTCGGGAGGGTATTCCGGGGAGCTGTTTTTT. Protein: CASSGGYSGELFF.